Listed here are 28 T cell receptor beta chains from one sample, sequenced in a study of blood T cells in healthy people across ages. PCR was performed a second time for 7 to 11 cycles using a sample-barcoded 5' primer and a J-beta primer mix. TCRdb analysed the 5' RACE reads with MiXCR anew, one entry per CDR3 protein. The table has 750,000 or so distinct CDR3 sequences, just under 25% seen once. A further study also used this sample, focusing on T cells of mothers and their children.

Sequenced: blood. The origin of the receptors is a boy aged 5-17 years in good health.

This clonotype was counted only a few times. The rearrangement joins TRBV15 to TRBJ1-1, with D maybe TRBD1 (5 bases). Trimming took off 6 bases at V and 9 bases at J, with 11 bases between the two ends. The CDR3 length is 11 residues. CDR1 and CDR2 (germline): LNHNV, YYDKDF (reference sequence). The CDR3 nucleotides are TGTGCCACCAGAGGGGAGGGGAAAGCTTTCTTT. This encodes CATRGEGKAFF. Full variable domain (remainder filled in from reference TRBV15 and TRBJ1-1): DAMVIQNPRYQVTQFGKPVTLSCSQTLNHNVMYWYQQKSSQAPKLLFHYYDKDFNNEADTPDNFQSRRPNTSFCFLDIRSPGLGDTAMYLCATRGEGKAFFGQGTRLTVV.

This clonotype came up once. This chain links TRBV29-1 with TRBJ2-5, with D perhaps TRBD1 or TRBD2 (6 bases each). Trimming took 3 bases from V and 5 from J, leaving 13 bases between them. From germline, CDR1 is SQVTM and CDR2 ANQGSEA. CDR3 length: 13 residues. This CDR3 is CSVDYGGGETQYF. The CDR3 region has the DNA TGCAGCGTTGATTACGGGGGCGGGGAGACCCAGTACTTC.

The chain employs TRBV7-2 and TRBJ2-4, with a tentative D call TRBD2 (7 bases). V was pared by 5 bases and J by 5 bases, with 22 bases between. Germline CDR1 reads SGHTA; CDR2 reads FQGNSA. The CDR3 totals 17 residues. The CDR3 loop is CASSPQGGAAVQNIQYF. CDR3 nucleotide sequence: TGTGCCAGCAGCCCCCAAGGGGGGGCAGCAGTCCAAAACATTCAGTACTTC.

This chain connects TRBV19 to TRBJ1-2; D not resolved. Trimming pared 5 bases from V and 8 bases from J, leaving 15 bases between. The CDR3 covers 13 residues. In germline, CDR1 is LNHDA, CDR2 SQIVND (reference sequence). CDR3 sequence: CASSQDGSGGYTF. The CDR3 region has the DNA TGTGCCAGTAGTCAGGACGGTTCAGGAGGCTACACCTTC.

This rearrangement joins TRBV7-2 to TRBJ2-5; 12 bases map to TRBD2. CDR3 size: 17 residues. Trimming removed 5 bases from V and 4 bases from J; junction bases left unmatched: 11. From germline, CDR1 is SGHTA and CDR2 FQGNSA. The CDR3 loop is CASSNAGGLAGRETQYF. CDR3 nucleotides: TGTGCCAGCAGCAACGCAGGCGGACTAGCGGGGAGAGAGACCCAGTACTTC.

This clonotype was observed a few times. This rearrangement joins TRBV29-1 to TRBJ2-6; no clear D gene. Trimming stripped 0 bases from V and 1 base from J, with 22 bases between. The CDR3 is 20 residues long. Germline V gives CDR1 SQVTM, CDR2 ANQGSEA. CDR3 residues: CSVEDPWGEKGVSGANVLTF. CDR3 bases: TGCAGCGTTGAAGATCCCTGGGGTGAAAAGGGTGTTTCTGGGGCCAACGTCCTGACTTTC.

This clonotype was recorded a few times. The chain joins TRBV29-1 to TRBJ1-2; D call uncertain. V lost 5 bases, J lost 5 bases, and 12 bases lay in between. Germline loops: CDR1 SQVTM, CDR2 ANQGSEA. This CDR3 is 12 amino acids long. The CDR3 loop is CSVPAGRYGYTF. DNA of the CDR3: TGCAGCGTTCCCGCTGGGCGGTATGGCTACACCTTC.

This clonotype was picked up a small number of times. The chain combines TRBV11-2 with TRBJ2-5, with 8 positions matching TRBD2. Germline CDR1 is SGHAT and CDR2 is FQNNGV. This CDR3 region has 14 residues. The junction had 7 bases not matched to a gene; V was cut back by 5 bases and J by 5 bases. The CDR3 sequence is CASSTLAGLETQYF. The CDR3 DNA follows: TGTGCCAGCAGCACCCTAGCGGGCTTGGAGACCCAGTACTTC.

The chain couples TRBV3-1 to TRBJ2-1; 8 nucleotides match TRBD2. Germline V gene lookup returns CDR1 LGHDT and CDR2 YNNKEL (reference sequence). V lost 1 base to trimming and J lost 0 bases; unmatched junction nucleotides: 8. The CDR3 runs to 18 residues. This CDR3 reads CASSQAGLVGRSYNEQFF. The CDR3 coding sequence is TGTGCCAGCAGCCAAGCGGGACTAGTCGGACGCTCCTACAATGAGCAGTTCTTC.

This clonotype appeared a few times. The chain is built from TRBV4-1 and TRBJ2-7; 7 bases agree with TRBD2. V shed 3 bases and J 9 bases; nucleotides not matched to a gene: 8. The CDR3 consists of 13 residues. Germline CDR1 and CDR2: MGHRA and YSYEKL. For the CDR3, the DNA is TGCGCCAGCAGCCACGGAACTAGCGACGGGCAGTACTTC. It translates to CASSHGTSDGQYF.

This clonotype has just a few counts. This rearrangement joins TRBV5-1 to TRBJ1-2, with D unresolved. CDR3 length: 15 amino acids. CDR1 is SGHRS and CDR2 is YFSETQ in the germline V gene. V was pared by 0 bases and J by 0 bases, with 9 bases between. CDR3 DNA: TGCGCCAGCAGCTTGGGGACGGTTTCTAACTATGGCTACACCTTC. It codes for CASSLGTVSNYGYTF.

This chain joins TRBV7-2 and TRBJ2-3; D possibly corresponds to TRBD1 (6 bases). CDR1 is SGHTA and CDR2 is FQGNSA in the germline V gene. The CDR3 has 15 amino acids. V was trimmed by 4 bases and J by 0 bases, leaving 11 bases between them. The CDR3 sequence is CASSSQGFSTDTQYF. For the CDR3, the DNA is TGTGCCAGCAGCTCCCAGGGGTTTAGCACAGATACGCAGTATTTT.

Only a few counts were recorded for this clonotype. The J gene is TRBJ2-3, the V gene TRBV12-3 or TRBV12-4, with a possible D match to TRBD2 (6 bases). With 0 bases removed from V and 6 bases from J, the gap between germline ends came to 7 bases. The CDR3 runs to 13 residues. The CDR3 coding sequence is TGTGCCAGCAGTTTAGCGCTAGCGGATACGCAGTATTTT. Amino acid sequence: CASSLALADTQYF.

The CDR3 is CASSVKGKAYGYTF. CDR3 nucleotide sequence: TGTGCCAGCAGCGTAAAGGGCAAAGCCTATGGCTACACCTTC. The chain uses TRBV9 and TRBJ1-2, with D hard to call. Germline CDR1 reads SGDLS; CDR2 reads YYNGEE. This CDR3 is built from 14 residues. Trimming took off 1 base at V and 4 bases at J, with 11 bases between the two ends.

This clonotype was counted only a few times. The chain combines TRBV20-1 with TRBJ1-1; D unresolved. The V gene's germline CDR1 is DFQATT and CDR2 SNEGSKA (reference sequence). V shed 3 bases and J shed 3 bases, with 8 bases lying between them. This CDR3 has 12 residues. The CDR3 here is CSARPTHTEAFF. DNA for the CDR3: TGCAGTGCTAGGCCCACACACACTGAAGCTTTCTTT.

This clonotype has just a few counts. The CDR3 here is CASSRKTSGANIQYF. The CDR3 nucleotides read TGTGCCAGCAGTCGTAAGACTAGCGGGGCAAACATTCAGTACTTC. The chain uses TRBV6-5 and TRBJ2-4; 11 bases agree with TRBD2. The CDR3 loop spans 15 amino acids. CDR1 is MNHEY, CDR2 SVGAGI, per germline. V gave up 5 bases and J gave up 6 bases; unmatched junction bases: 6.

In DNA form, the CDR3 reads TGTGCCAGCCAGCCCGGGGCAATCCACACCATATATTTT. It is translated as CASQPGAIHTIYF. The chain uses TRBV11-2 and TRBJ1-3; perhaps TRBD1 as D (5 bases). The length of the CDR3 is 13 residues. Germline CDR1 reads SGHAT; CDR2 reads FQNNGV. The V and J ends lost 8 bases and 8 bases respectively, with 16 bases between them.

The rearrangement uses TRBV29-1 and TRBJ1-5; D is unresolved. From germline, CDR1 is SQVTM and CDR2 ANQGSEA. This CDR3 has 13 residues. Deletions cut 0 bases from V and 4 bases from J, with 7 bases between. CDR3 protein: CSVEEDYNQPQHF. Here the CDR3 DNA reads TGCAGCGTTGAAGAGGACTATAATCAGCCCCAGCATTTT.

This clonotype was seen a handful of times. The rearrangement links TRBV20-1 to TRBJ2-1, with D perhaps TRBD1 or TRBD2 (5 bases each). The CDR3 is 14 residues long. From germline, CDR1 is DFQATT and CDR2 SNEGSKA (reference sequence). The DNA for the CDR3 is TGCAGGGTCGCCAGGGAAGTGGGGGACAATGAGCAGTTCTTC. As protein: CRVAREVGDNEQFF.

This clonotype showed up many times. The chain employs TRBV12-3 or TRBV12-4 and TRBJ2-5; TRBD1 matches at 8 bases. The J call is in doubt because the DNA end fits TRBJ2-7 better. The CDR3 extends over 16 amino acids. CDR3 DNA: TGTGCCAGCAGTTTAATGTCGCGACAGGGGCCCCACGAGCAGTACTTC. This translates into CASSLMSRQGPHEQYF.

The chain combines TRBV28 with TRBJ1-3; D not resolved. V lost 3 bases to trimming and J lost 3 bases, with 12 bases between them. Looked up from germline, CDR1 is MDHEN and CDR2 is SYDVKM. This CDR3 contains 15 residues. CDR3 loop: CASSFSGIFGNTIYF. CDR3 sequence (DNA): TGTGCCAGCAGTTTCTCGGGGATCTTTGGAAACACCATATATTTT.

This clonotype was recorded a few times. The rearrangement links TRBV4-2 to TRBJ2-1; the D gene is possibly TRBD1 (5 bases). With 3 bases removed from V and 6 bases from J, the gap between germline ends came to 18 bases. Germline lookup yields CDR1 LGHNA and CDR2 YNFKEQ. The CDR3 sequence is 16 residues long. The CDR3: CASSQKQVSSPNEQFF. Here the CDR3 DNA reads TGTGCCAGCAGCCAGAAACAGGTTAGCTCGCCCAATGAGCAGTTCTTC.

CDR3 DNA: TGCGCCAGCAGCGTGGGGACCGGGACAGCCACTATGAACACTGAAGCTTTCTTT. It is translated as CASSVGTGTATMNTEAFF. V gene TRBV5-1 combines with J gene TRBJ1-1; TRBD1 matches 7 bases. V shed 4 bases and J 0 bases; nucleotides not matched to a gene: 15. The CDR3 has 18 amino acids. The germline gives CDR1 SGHRS, CDR2 YFSETQ.

The V gene is TRBV29-1, the J gene TRBJ2-1; possibly TRBD2 for D (6 bases). The V gene lost 5 bases and the J gene lost 7 bases, with 9 bases spanning the gap. Germline V gene lookup returns CDR1 SQVTM and CDR2 ANQGSEA. This CDR3 contains 11 residues. The CDR3 protein is CSVFGGNEQFF. The CDR3 coding sequence is TGCAGCGTTTTTGGAGGGAATGAGCAGTTCTTC.

This clonotype was seen only a few times. This chain uses TRBV2 with TRBJ2-2, with 7 nucleotides matching TRBD1. After removal of 5 bases from V and 3 bases from J, the junction contained 9 bases not matched to a gene. Germline values: CDR1 SNHLY, CDR2 FYNNEI. The CDR3 consists of 16 residues. The CDR3 sequence: CASSRWTGADTGELFF. The DNA of the CDR3 is TGTGCCAGCAGTCGCTGGACAGGAGCGGACACCGGGGAGCTGTTTTTT.

This rearrangement joins TRBV20-1 to TRBJ2-7; D not resolved. This CDR3 region has 14 residues. Germline V lookup: CDR1 DFQATT, CDR2 SNEGSKA (reference sequence). The ends were cut back, 4 bases at V and 4 bases at J, with 17 bases in the middle. The CDR3 sequence is CSAIKTPHWYEQYF. The CDR3 region has the DNA TGCAGTGCTATAAAGACGCCGCACTGGTACGAGCAGTACTTC.

A few counts support this clonotype. This chain uses TRBV28 with TRBJ2-5; D gene unclear. Between the trimmed V and J ends, which lost 5 bases and 1 base, there was a span of 17 bases. This CDR3 comprises 16 residues. Germline V lookup: CDR1 MDHEN, CDR2 SYDVKM. The CDR3 here is CASSLLTGRPQETQYF. CDR3 in DNA: TGTGCCAGCAGTCTCTTAACGGGTAGACCCCAAGAGACCCAGTACTTC. Full variable domain (rest looked up from reference TRBV28 and TRBJ2-5): DVKVTQSSRYLVKRTGEKVFLECVQDMDHENMFWYRQDPGLGLRLIYFSYDVKMKEKGDIPEGYSVSREKKERFSLILESASTNQTSMYLCASSLLTGRPQETQYFGPGTRLLVL.

This chain joins TRBV20-1 and TRBJ2-1; the match to TRBD2 covers 8 bases. The germline gives CDR1 DFQATT, CDR2 SNEGSKA (reference sequence). V was clipped by 0 bases and J by 7 bases; unmatched bases: 14. This CDR3 spans 17 amino acids. Here the CDR3 DNA reads TGCAGTGCTAGAGATCCCCGGGAGGGCCTGGGAATTAATGAGCAGTTCTTC. It is translated as CSARDPREGLGINEQFF.